These T cell receptor beta chains were read from a single sample in a study of blood T cell repertoires in COVID-19. The protocol was immunoSEQ multiplex PCR, while the TCRdb copy is restricted to in-frame clones and leaves out a portion. Counted here are 360,000 or so clones, around 92% occurring once; the ten biggest clones make up 1.7%. The sequencing input was PBMCs or T cells enriched from blood (not recorded which). These receptors were collected from a woman in her 30s who had recovered from COVID-19. CDR3s include the opening cysteine and the closing phenylalanine or tryptophan. A D gene is named only where the DNA matches it firmly. Part of the rows lack a size; the others show once, few, many or a class for expanded clones.

abundance	v_gene	j_gene	d_gene	CDR3aa	CDR3nt
-	TRBV3-1/TRBV3-2	TRBJ2-7	TRBD1	CASSQGQTYEQYF	TGTGCCAGCAGCCAGGGACAGACCTACGAGCAGTACTTC
-	TRBV19	TRBJ2-7	TRBD2	CASSMVRLAGVEQYF	TGTGCCAGTAGTATGGTTCGACTAGCGGGAGTTGAGCAGTACTTC
-	TRBV5-4	TRBJ2-7	-	CASSLGNSGGSSYEQYF	TGTGCCAGCAGCTTGGGAAACAGTGGGGGGAGCTCCTACGAGCAGTACTTC
-	TRBV18	TRBJ1-1	-	CASSPGQGFTEAFF	TGTGCCAGCTCACCGGGGCAGGGGTTCACTGAAGCTTTCTTT
-	TRBV4-1	TRBJ1-3	TRBD1	CASSQETGMEGARNTIYF	TGCGCCAGCAGCCAAGAAACCGGGATGGAGGGGGCGCGGAACACCATATATTTT
-	TRBV27	TRBJ1-4	-	CASSQTLNRAKGEKLFF	TGTGCCAGCAGTCAGACCCTAAACAGGGCGAAGGGAGAAAAACTGTTTTTT
-	TRBV6-4	TRBJ1-6	-	CARVEGLYSPLHF	TGTGCCAGGGTCGAGGGTCTTTATTCACCCCTCCACTTT
-	TRBV7-6	TRBJ2-1	TRBD2	CASSLGSGRGSYNEQFF	TGTGCCAGCAGCTTGGGGAGCGGGAGAGGGTCCTACAATGAGCAGTTCTTC
-	TRBV6-5	TRBJ1-2	TRBD1	CASSYSGQGARGYTF	TGTGCCAGCAGTTACTCGGGGCAGGGGGCACGTGGCTACACCTTC
-	TRBV7-4	TRBJ1-3	-	CASSLEAGRANGNTIYF	TGTGCCAGCAGCTTAGAAGCGGGCAGGGCGAATGGAAACACCATATATTTT
-	TRBV4-1	TRBJ2-7	-	CASSFIGQGVYEQYF	TGCGCCAGCAGCTTCATTGGCCAGGGTGTCTACGAGCAGTACTTC
-	TRBV30	TRBJ1-3	TRBD1	CAWSTGDVYGNTIYF	TGTGCCTGGAGCACAGGGGACGTGTATGGAAACACCATATATTTT
once	TRBV7-2	TRBJ1-2	-	CASSSPNARGDGYTF	TGTGCCAGCAGCTCACCAAACGCCAGGGGCGATGGCTACACCTTC
-	TRBV5-1	TRBJ2-3	-	CASSYRTYDTQYF	TGCGCCAGCAGCTACCGGACATATGATACGCAGTATTTT
-	TRBV7-9	TRBJ2-2	TRBD2	CASSFWGASGRITGELFF	TGTGCCAGCAGCTTTTGGGGGGCTAGCGGGAGGATCACCGGGGAGCTGTTTTTT
-	TRBV12-3/TRBV12-4	TRBJ1-2	-	CASTLSRGYTF	TGTGCCAGCACCCTATCGAGGGGCTACACCTTC
-	TRBV4-1	TRBJ1-6	-	CASRPQGSNSPLHF	TGCGCCAGCAGGCCCCAGGGAAGTAATTCACCCCTCCACTTT
-	TRBV9	TRBJ1-2	-	CASSVFEYGYTF	TGTGCCAGCAGCGTGTTTGAGTATGGCTACACCTTC
-	TRBV7-3	TRBJ1-6	-	CASSLTGTQNSPLHF	TGTGCCAGCAGCCTAACCGGGACACAGAATTCACCCCTCCACTTT
-	TRBV5-1	TRBJ1-4	TRBD1	CASSADRFSEKLFF	TGCGCCAGCAGCGCGGACAGGTTTTCCGAAAAACTGTTTTTT
-	TRBV13	TRBJ1-1	-	CASSPNREGTEAFF	TGTGCCAGCAGCCCAAACAGGGAGGGGACTGAAGCTTTCTTT
-	TRBV3-1/TRBV3-2	TRBJ1-1	TRBD1	CASRLQGGTEAFF	TGTGCCAGCAGACTACAGGGGGGGACTGAAGCTTTCTTT
-	TRBV6-5	TRBJ2-7	TRBD2	CASSSLAGGSSYEQYF	TGTGCCAGCAGTTCCCTAGCGGGAGGGAGCTCCTACGAGCAGTACTTC
-	TRBV11-2	TRBJ2-7	-	CASSLDRSSYEQYF	TGTGCCAGCAGCTTAGACAGGTCCTCCTACGAGCAGTACTTC
-	TRBV4-2	TRBJ2-6	-	CASSQVGRNLVSGANVLTF	TGTGCCAGCAGCCAAGTGGGGAGGAACCTTGTCTCTGGGGCCAACGTCCTGACTTTC
-	TRBV9	TRBJ1-2	TRBD1	CASSASTGQAASGYTF	TGTGCCAGCAGCGCCAGCACGGGACAGGCGGCCTCGGGCTACACCTTC
-	TRBV5-1	TRBJ1-3	-	CASSSTDSGNTIYF	TGCGCCAGCAGCTCAACAGACTCTGGAAACACCATATATTTT
-	TRBV12-3/TRBV12-4	TRBJ2-3	-	CASSLARRAQYF	TGTGCCAGCAGTTTAGCGCGGAGGGCGCAGTATTTT
-	TRBV11-2	TRBJ1-2	-	CASSLGSGSHYGYTF	TGTGCCAGCAGCTTAGGGAGCGGTTCTCACTATGGCTACACCTTC
-	TRBV28	TRBJ1-5	-	CASSYSGEPQHF	TGTGCCAGCAGTTACTCAGGGGAGCCCCAGCATTTT
-	TRBV29-1	TRBJ1-5	-	CSASRGSGQPQHF	TGCAGCGCCTCCAGGGGCTCTGGGCAGCCCCAGCATTTT
-	TRBV7-9	TRBJ2-1	-	CASTSGSGVHYNEQFF	TGTGCCAGCACCAGTGGGAGCGGAGTTCACTACAATGAGCAGTTCTTC
-	TRBV20-1	TRBJ1-1	-	CSASLGLPNTEAFF	TGCAGTGCCAGTCTGGGACTCCCGAACACTGAAGCTTTCTTT
-	TRBV27	TRBJ2-2	-	CASSPKNTGELFF	TGTGCCAGCAGTCCAAAGAACACCGGGGAGCTGTTTTTT
-	TRBV3-1/TRBV3-2	TRBJ2-7	-	CASSQLSAYEQYF	TGTGCCAGCAGCCAACTGAGTGCCTACGAGCAGTACTTC
-	TRBV3-1/TRBV3-2	TRBJ1-1	-	CASSHLTDSEAFF	TGTGCCAGCAGCCACCTGACGGACAGTGAAGCTTTCTTT
-	TRBV6-5	TRBJ1-2	-	CASSVNAGGSYGYTF	TGTGCCAGCAGCGTAAATGCGGGGGGAAGCTATGGCTACACCTTC
-	TRBV6-6	TRBJ1-5	TRBD1	CASSQLTGAWDQPQHF	TGTGCCAGCAGTCAACTTACAGGGGCCTGGGATCAGCCCCAGCATTTT
-	TRBV13	TRBJ2-6	TRBD1	CASSLVRQGGLSGANVLTF	TGTGCCAGCAGCTTAGTACGACAGGGGGGTCTCTCTGGGGCCAACGTCCTGACTTTC
-	TRBV30	TRBJ2-2	TRBD1	CAWSVGDRGLGTGELFF	TGTGCCTGGAGTGTCGGGGACAGGGGGCTTGGCACCGGGGAGCTGTTTTTT
-	TRBV11-2	TRBJ2-5	TRBD2	CASSWRLAGEETQYF	TGTGCCAGCAGCTGGAGACTAGCGGGGGAAGAGACCCAGTACTTC
-	TRBV19	TRBJ2-7	TRBD2	CASSAALAGVGEQYF	TGTGCCAGTAGTGCGGCTCTGGCGGGAGTAGGAGAGCAGTACTTC
-	TRBV28	TRBJ1-2	TRBD1	CASSLQGTGSYGYTF	TGTGCCAGCAGTTTGCAAGGGACAGGGAGCTATGGCTACACCTTC
-	TRBV11-3	TRBJ2-1	-	CASSPAPARNEQFF	TGTGCCAGCAGCCCAGCGCCCGCTAGGAATGAGCAGTTCTTC
-	TRBV5-1	TRBJ1-1	-	CASSLDLQPNTEAFF	TGCGCCAGCAGCTTGGATCTACAGCCGAACACTGAAGCTTTCTTT
-	TRBV4-1	TRBJ1-2	-	CASRHTGNYGYTF	TGCGCCAGCAGACATACAGGGAACTATGGCTACACCTTC
-	TRBV2	TRBJ2-7	-	CASSEKLLRSTHEQYF	TGTGCCAGCAGTGAGAAGCTACTAAGGAGCACCCACGAGCAGTACTTC
-	TRBV2	TRBJ2-7	TRBD2	CASRTRTSGYEQYF	TGTGCCAGCAGGACAAGGACTAGCGGCTACGAGCAGTACTTC
few	TRBV6-4	TRBJ2-2	-	CASSPQGTITGELFF	TGTGCCAGCAGTCCACAGGGTACCATAACCGGGGAGCTGTTTTTT
-	TRBV4-1	TRBJ2-7	-	CASSQEAYSSYEQYF	TGCGCCAGCAGCCAGGAGGCTTACAGCTCCTACGAGCAGTACTTC
-	TRBV24-1	TRBJ2-1	TRBD2	CATSVGREGSYNEQFF	TGTGCCACCAGTGTCGGGCGGGAGGGTTCCTACAATGAGCAGTTCTTC
-	TRBV5-1	TRBJ1-2	-	CASSLGGGKGYTF	TGCGCCAGCAGCTTAGGAGGAGGGAAGGGCTACACCTTC